This T cell receptor beta chain was sequenced for a study of blood T cells in healthy people across ages. The ends lost 6 bases at V and 6 bases at J; junction bases unmatched: 2. The length of the CDR3 is 12 residues. The germline V gene encodes CDR1 MGHDK and CDR2 SYGVNS. Study-level results: The long-lived group displayed more naive CD4+ cells, plus higher diversity, than the aged donors did. It was not possible, with unsorted PBMCs, to conclusively compare naive and antigen-experienced cells.

A few counts support this clonotype. Antigen unknown. The use of a sample-barcoded 5' primer and a J-beta primer mix characterized a second PCR of roughly 7 to 11 cycles. Using its own MiXCR run on the 5' RACE reads, TCRdb lists one record per CDR3 protein. The sample includes 550,000 to 750,000 distinct CDR3 sequences, around a fifth of them seen just once. What was sequenced was blood. The chain carries TRBV25-1 and TRBJ1-2, with TRBD1 matching 9 bases. The receptor's source is a man between 65 and 79 years old in good health. The CDR3 DNA reads as TGTGCCAGCAGACAGGGGGCCGATGGCTACACCTTC. Translating it yields CASRQGADGYTF.